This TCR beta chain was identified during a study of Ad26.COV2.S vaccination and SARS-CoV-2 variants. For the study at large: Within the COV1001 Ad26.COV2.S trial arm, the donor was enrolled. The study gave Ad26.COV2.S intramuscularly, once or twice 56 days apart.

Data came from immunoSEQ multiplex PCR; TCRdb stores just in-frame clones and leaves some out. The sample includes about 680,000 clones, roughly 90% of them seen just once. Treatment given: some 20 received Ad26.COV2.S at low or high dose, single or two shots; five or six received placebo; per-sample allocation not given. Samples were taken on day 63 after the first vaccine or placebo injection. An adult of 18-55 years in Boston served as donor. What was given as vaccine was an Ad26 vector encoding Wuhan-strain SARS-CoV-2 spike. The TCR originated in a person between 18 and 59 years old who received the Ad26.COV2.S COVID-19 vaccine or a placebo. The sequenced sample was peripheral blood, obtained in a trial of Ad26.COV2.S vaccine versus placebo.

The CDR3 is CASGTHGELFF. CDR3 sequence (DNA): TGTGCCAGCGGGACTCACGGGGAGCTGTTTTTT. J is TRBJ2-2 and V is TRBV12-3 or TRBV12-4; possible D gene TRBD2, 6 bases. V lost 8 bases and J lost 7, with 8 bases in between. The CDR3 is 11 residues long.